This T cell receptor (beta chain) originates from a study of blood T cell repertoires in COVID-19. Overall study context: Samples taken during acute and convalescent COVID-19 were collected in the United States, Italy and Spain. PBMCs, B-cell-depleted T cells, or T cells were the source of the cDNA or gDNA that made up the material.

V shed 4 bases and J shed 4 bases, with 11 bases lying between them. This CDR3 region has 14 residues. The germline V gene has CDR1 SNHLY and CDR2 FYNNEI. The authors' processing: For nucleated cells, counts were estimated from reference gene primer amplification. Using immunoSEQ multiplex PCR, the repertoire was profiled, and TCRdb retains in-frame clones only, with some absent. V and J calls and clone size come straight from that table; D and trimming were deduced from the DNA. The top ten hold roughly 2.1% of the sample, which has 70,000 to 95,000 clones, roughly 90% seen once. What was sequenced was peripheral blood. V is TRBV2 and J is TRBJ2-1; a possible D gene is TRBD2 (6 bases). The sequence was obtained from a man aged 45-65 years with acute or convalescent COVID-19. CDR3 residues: CASSVGTLYNEQFF. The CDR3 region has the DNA TGTGCCAGCAGTGTAGGGACTTTATACAATGAGCAGTTCTTC.